This T cell receptor (beta chain) stems from a study of T cells after yellow fever vaccination. Study background: With SMART-Seq v4 Ultra Low Input, the fractions containing low cell numbers were prepared.

Conversion of TCR transcripts into cDNA relied on 5'RACE template switching, which added a universal primer site and UMIs. TCRdb re-analysed the 5' RACE reads in MiXCR, keeping a single row per CDR3 protein. The repertoire includes fewer than 350,000 distinct CDR3 sequences, 8.5% to 9% of them detected once, and roughly 18% sits in the top ten. The study's findings and limits: Secondary responses were weaker yet peaked faster, day 5 versus 15. A small proportion of clonotypes was detected in both the CD4 and CD8 compartments.

This clonotype was observed many times. Its antigen remains unidentified. V gave up 0 bases and J gave up 10 bases, with 7 bases separating them. This CDR3 is built from 12 residues. The V gene's germline CDR1 is LGHNA and CDR2 YSLEER. The sample here was PBMCs, taken on the day of the first yellow fever vaccination. The clonotype comes from a young man who received the YFV17D yellow fever vaccine. The genes are TRBV4-3 and TRBJ2-1; D is uncertain. The CDR3 protein is CASSQDGGEQFF. The CDR3 nucleotides are TGCGCCAGCAGCCAAGATGGCGGAGAGCAGTTCTTC.